This T cell receptor beta chain was captured by sequencing in a study of T cell responses to AZD1222 COVID-19 vaccine. Overall study context: Second-dose timings of about 4 or about 12 weeks were pooled. Findings and caveats of the study: Seropositive at baseline were only a handful of AZD1222 recipients. Donors were largely white British and mainly female; clonal diversity was possibly underestimated. The CD4 TCRs associated with vaccination extended across spike and predominated at 160-218 and 743-854.

The protocol was immunoSEQ multiplex PCR, while the TCRdb copy is restricted to in-frame clones and leaves out a portion. Among some 130,000 clones, more than 85% were seen once, and the ten largest hold about 9.1%. In its sample, this clone was seen once. Its antigen is not known. Germline V gene data show CDR1 as SGHVS and CDR2 as FQNEAQ. The CDR3 length is 14 residues. V lost 3 bases to trimming and J lost 4 bases, with 12 bases between them. The source was peripheral blood, collected on day 0 of AZD1222 vaccination. The sequence came from an adult in good health. J is TRBJ1-1 and V is TRBV7-8; D possibly corresponds to TRBD1 (6 bases). DNA of the CDR3: TGTGCCAGCAGCTTCTGGGGGCAGGGCACTGAAGCTTTCTTT. Its translation: CASSFWGQGTEAFF.